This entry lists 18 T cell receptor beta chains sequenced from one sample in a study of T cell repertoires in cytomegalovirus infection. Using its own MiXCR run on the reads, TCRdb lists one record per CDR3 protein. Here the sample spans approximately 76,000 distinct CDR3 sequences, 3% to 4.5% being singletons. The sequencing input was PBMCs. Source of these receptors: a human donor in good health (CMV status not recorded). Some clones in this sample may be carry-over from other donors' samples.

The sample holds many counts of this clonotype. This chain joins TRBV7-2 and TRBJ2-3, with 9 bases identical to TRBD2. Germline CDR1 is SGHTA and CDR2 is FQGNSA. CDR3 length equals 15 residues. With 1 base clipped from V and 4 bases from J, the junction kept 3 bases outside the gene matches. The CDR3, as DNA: TGTGCCAGCAGCTTAGGCGCGGGGGGGTCAGATACGCAGTATTTT. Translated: CASSLGAGGSDTQYF.

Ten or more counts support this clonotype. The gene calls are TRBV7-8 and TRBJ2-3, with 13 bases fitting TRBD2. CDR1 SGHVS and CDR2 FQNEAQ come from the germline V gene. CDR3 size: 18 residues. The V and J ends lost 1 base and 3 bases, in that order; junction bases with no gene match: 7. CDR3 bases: TGTGCCAGCAGCTTAGTAGTGGGACTAGCGGGGACAACAGATACGCAGTATTTT. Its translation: CASSLVVGLAGTTDTQYF.

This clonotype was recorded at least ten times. CDR3 nucleotide sequence: TGTGCCAGCAGTCCCGGGACAGGGATATACGAGCAGTACTTC. This encodes CASSPGTGIYEQYF. This chain links TRBV27 with TRBJ2-7; 9 positions agree with TRBD1. Germline loops: CDR1 MNHEY, CDR2 SMNVEV (reference sequence). The CDR3 sequence is 14 residues long. Unmatched junction bases numbered 6, after V lost 5 bases and J lost 4 bases.

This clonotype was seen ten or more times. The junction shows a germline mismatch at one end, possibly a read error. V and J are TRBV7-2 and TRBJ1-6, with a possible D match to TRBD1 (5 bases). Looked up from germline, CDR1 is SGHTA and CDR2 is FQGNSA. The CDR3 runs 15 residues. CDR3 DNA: TGTGCCAGCAGCTCGGGACCCGCTGGGAATTCACCCATCCACTTT. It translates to CASSSGPAGNSPIHF.

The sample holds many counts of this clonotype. Here the CDR3 reads CASSSEVQLFF. DNA for the CDR3: TGTGCCAGCAGCTCAGAGGTCCAACTGTTTTTT. The chain employs TRBV12-3 or TRBV12-4 and TRBJ1-4; D is ambiguous. Between the trimmed V and J ends, which lost 6 bases and 12 bases, there was a span of 11 bases. The CDR3 sequence is 11 residues long.

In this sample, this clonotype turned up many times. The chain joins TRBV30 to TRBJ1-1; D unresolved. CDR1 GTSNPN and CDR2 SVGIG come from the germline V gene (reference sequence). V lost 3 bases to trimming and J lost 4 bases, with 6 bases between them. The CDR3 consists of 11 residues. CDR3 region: CAWRNPTEAFF. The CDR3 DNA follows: TGTGCCTGGAGAAACCCCACTGAAGCTTTCTTT. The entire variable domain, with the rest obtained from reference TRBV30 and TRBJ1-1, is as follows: SQTIHQWPATLVQPVGSPLSLECTVEGTSNPNLYWYRQAAGRGLQLLFYSVGIGQISSEVPQNLSASRPQDRQFILSSKKLLLSDSGFYLCAWRNPTEAFFGQGTRLTVV.

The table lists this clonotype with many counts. This CDR3 reads CASSARRGLRTEAFF. The CDR3 nucleotides read TGTGCCAGCAGCGCCCGCAGGGGGCTCCGGACTGAAGCTTTCTTT. The gene calls are TRBV7-2 and TRBJ1-1; 8 bases map to TRBD1. V lost 5 bases, J lost 5 bases, and 10 bases stayed unmatched. Per germline, CDR1 SGHTA and CDR2 FQGNSA. The CDR3 extends over 15 amino acids.

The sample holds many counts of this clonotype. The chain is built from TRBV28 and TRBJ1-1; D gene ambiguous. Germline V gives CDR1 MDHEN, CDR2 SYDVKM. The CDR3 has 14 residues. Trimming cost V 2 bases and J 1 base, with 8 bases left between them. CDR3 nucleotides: TGTGCCAGCAGTTTACATATTTCGAACACTGAAGCTTTCTTT. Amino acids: CASSLHISNTEAFF.

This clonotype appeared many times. CDR3 in amino acids: CASSKQGQGGYGYTF. In DNA form, the CDR3 reads TGTGCCAGCAGCAAACAGGGACAGGGGGGCTATGGCTACACCTTC. The chain recombines TRBV7-2 with TRBJ1-2, with TRBD1 matching 11 bases. The V gene's germline CDR1 is SGHTA and CDR2 FQGNSA. Trimming cost V 5 bases and J 4 bases; bases outside gene matches: 6. CDR3 size: 15 residues.

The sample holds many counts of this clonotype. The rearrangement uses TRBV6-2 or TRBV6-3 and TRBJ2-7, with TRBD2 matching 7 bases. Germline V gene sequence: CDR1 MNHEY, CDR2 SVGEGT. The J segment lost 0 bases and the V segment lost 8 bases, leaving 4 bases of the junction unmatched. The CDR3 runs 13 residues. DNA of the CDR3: TGTGCCAGCTTCGGGAGGTCCTCCTACGAGCAGTACTTC. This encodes CASFGRSSYEQYF.

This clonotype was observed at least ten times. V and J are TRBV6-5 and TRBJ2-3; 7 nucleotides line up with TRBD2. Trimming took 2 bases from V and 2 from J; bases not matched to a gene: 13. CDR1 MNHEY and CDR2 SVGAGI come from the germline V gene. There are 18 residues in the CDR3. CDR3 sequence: CASSYGEHSGAYTDTQYF. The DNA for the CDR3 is TGTGCCAGCAGTTACGGGGAGCACAGCGGGGCATACACAGATACGCAGTATTTT.

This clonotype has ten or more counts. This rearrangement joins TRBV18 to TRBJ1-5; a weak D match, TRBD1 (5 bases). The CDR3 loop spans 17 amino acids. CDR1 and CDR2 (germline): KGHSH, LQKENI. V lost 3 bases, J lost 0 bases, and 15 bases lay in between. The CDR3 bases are TGTGCCAGCTCACCGTCAAAAGGGACCTATAGCAATCAGCCCCAGCATTTT. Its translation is CASSPSKGTYSNQPQHF.

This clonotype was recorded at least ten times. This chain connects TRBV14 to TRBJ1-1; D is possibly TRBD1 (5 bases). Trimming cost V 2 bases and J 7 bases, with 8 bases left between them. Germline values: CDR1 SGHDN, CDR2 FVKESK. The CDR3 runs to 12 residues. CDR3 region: CASSQQGFEAFF. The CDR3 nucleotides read TGTGCCAGCAGCCAACAGGGCTTTGAAGCTTTCTTT. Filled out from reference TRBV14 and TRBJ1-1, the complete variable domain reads EAGVTQFPSHSVIEKGQTVTLRCDPISGHDNLYWYRRVMGKEIKFLLHFVKESKQDESGMPNNRFLAERTGGTYSTLKVQPAELEDSGVYFCASSQQGFEAFFGQGTRLTVV.

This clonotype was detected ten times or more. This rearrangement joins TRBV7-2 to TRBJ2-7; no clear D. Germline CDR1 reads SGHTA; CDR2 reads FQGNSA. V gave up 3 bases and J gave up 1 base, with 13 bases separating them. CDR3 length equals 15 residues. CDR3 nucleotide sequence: TGTGCCAGCAGCTTGGGCCTGAACCCGTCCTACGAGCAGTACTTC. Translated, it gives CASSLGLNPSYEQYF.

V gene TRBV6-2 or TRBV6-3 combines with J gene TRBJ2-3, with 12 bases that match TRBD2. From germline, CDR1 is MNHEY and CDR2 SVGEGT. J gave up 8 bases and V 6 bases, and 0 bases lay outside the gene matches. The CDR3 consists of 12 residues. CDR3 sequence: CASRGLAGTQYF. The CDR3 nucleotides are TGTGCCAGCAGGGGACTAGCGGGTACGCAGTATTTT.

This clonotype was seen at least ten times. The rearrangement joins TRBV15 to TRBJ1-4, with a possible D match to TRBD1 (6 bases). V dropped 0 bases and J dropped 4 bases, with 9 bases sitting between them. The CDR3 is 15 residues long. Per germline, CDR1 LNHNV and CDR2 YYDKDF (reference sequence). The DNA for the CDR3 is TGTGCCACCAGCAGAGAAGGACAGCTTAATGAAAAACTGTTTTTT. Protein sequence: CATSREGQLNEKLFF.

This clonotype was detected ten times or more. As DNA, the CDR3 is TGCGCCAGCAGCCAGATTCTCAGCGAGACCGAAAAACTGTTTTTT. Protein: CASSQILSETEKLFF. This sequence joins TRBV4-3 and TRBJ1-4; D not resolved. Germline V gene data show CDR1 as LGHNA and CDR2 as YSLEER. Trimming took off 3 bases at V and 8 bases at J, with 16 bases between the two ends. The CDR3 length is 15 residues.

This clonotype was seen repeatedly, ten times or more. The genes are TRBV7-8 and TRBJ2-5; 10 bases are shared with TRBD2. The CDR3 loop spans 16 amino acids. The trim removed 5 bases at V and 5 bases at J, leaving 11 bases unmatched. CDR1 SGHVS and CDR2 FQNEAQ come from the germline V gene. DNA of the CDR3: TGTGCCAGCAGCGCGTGGAGCGGGGGGGCTGGGGAGACCCAGTACTTC. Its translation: CASSAWSGGAGETQYF.